Described below is a single TCR beta chain sequence and its context. This specimen belongs to a study of blood T cell repertoires in COVID-19. On the study more broadly: Samples representing acute and convalescent COVID-19 were sourced from the United States, Italy and Spain. PBMCs, B-cell-depleted T cells, or T cells provided the cDNA or gDNA that made up the material.

Per the authors' pipeline: Amplifying reference gene primers gave estimates of nucleated cell counts. TCRdb's table, derived via immunoSEQ multiplex PCR, lists solely in-frame clones and lacks some. V and J calls and clone size follow that table, whereas D and trimming were derived from the DNA. The sample has 250,000 to 300,000 clones, 89% seen once. Per the germline V gene, CDR1 is MNHEY and CDR2 is SMNVEV (reference sequence). The CDR3 runs 13 residues. The trim removed 5 bases at V and 10 bases at J, leaving 8 bases unmatched. This sequence originates from a woman aged 60 to 75 with acute or convalescent COVID-19. The V gene is TRBV27, the J gene TRBJ1-5, with TRBD1 identical over 7 bases. Sample: peripheral blood. The CDR3 loop is CASSATGSNPQHF. CDR3 in DNA: TGTGCCAGCAGTGCGACAGGGTCTAATCCCCAGCATTTT.